The entry that follows covers one T cell receptor beta chain sequence. The data originate from a study of T cell responses to AZD1222 COVID-19 vaccine. Only in-frame clones appear in the TCRdb table, and some are missing; sequencing was by immunoSEQ multiplex PCR. Here the sample spans fewer than 50,000 clones, 80% being singletons. The CDR3 loop spans 14 amino acids. Trimming took 2 bases from V and 4 from J, leaving 11 bases between them. Germline CDR1 SNHLY, CDR2 FYNNEI. The V call is TRBV2, the J call TRBJ1-2; D uncertain. The sample was peripheral blood, taken 28 days after the second dose of the MenACWY control vaccine. The receptor was isolated from an adult who received the MenACWY meningococcal vaccine as a control. The CDR3, as DNA: TGTGCCAGCAGTGAAAAAGGCTTTGGCTATGGCTACACCTTC. Protein product: CASSEKGFGYGYTF.